This TCR beta chain was documented in a study of cytomegalovirus exposure and HLA in healthy donors. Comments on this clone: The antigen is undetermined.

Researchers ran the PCR with 60 Vbeta and 13 Jbeta primers. The data were produced by immunoSEQ multiplex PCR, yet TCRdb's version contains in-frame clones alone and is incomplete. The sample holds under 150,000 clones, 70% to 85% seen once. Unrecorded immune exposures were likely, despite nominal health at sampling. Study-wide findings and caveats: Follow-up analysis later connected one missense variant in DCLRE1C with trimming of TCR beta V- and J-genes. Previous analysis showed most TCR beta V segments were productive about 87% or about 30% of the time.

Sample: PBMCs. The sequence came from a man younger than 30 in good health and CMV-seronegative.

DNA of the CDR3: TGTGCCAGCAGTTTACGACTAGCGGGGGGGCGGACACGAACAGATACGCAGTATTTT. Protein: CASSLRLAGGRTRTDTQYF. The chain combines TRBV27 with TRBJ2-3; TRBD2 agrees at 14 bases. Trimming removed 2 bases from V and 3 bases from J; junction bases left unmatched: 10. The CDR3 spans 19 residues. Germline lookup yields CDR1 MNHEY and CDR2 SMNVEV (reference sequence).